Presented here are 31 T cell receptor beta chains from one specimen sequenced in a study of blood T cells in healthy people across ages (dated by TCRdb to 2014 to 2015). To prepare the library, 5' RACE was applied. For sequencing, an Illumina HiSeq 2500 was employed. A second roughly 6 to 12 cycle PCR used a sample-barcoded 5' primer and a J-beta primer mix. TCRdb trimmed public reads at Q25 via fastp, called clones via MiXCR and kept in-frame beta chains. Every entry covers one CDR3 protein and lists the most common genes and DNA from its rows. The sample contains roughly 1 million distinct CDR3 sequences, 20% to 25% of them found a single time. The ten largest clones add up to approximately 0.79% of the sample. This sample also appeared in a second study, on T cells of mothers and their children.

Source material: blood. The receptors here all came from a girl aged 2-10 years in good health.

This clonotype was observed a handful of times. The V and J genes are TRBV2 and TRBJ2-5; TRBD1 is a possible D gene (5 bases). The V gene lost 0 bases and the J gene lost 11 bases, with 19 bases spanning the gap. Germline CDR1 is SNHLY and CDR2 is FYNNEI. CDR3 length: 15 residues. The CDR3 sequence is CASSEAPGSPSGQYF. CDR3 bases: TGTGCCAGCAGTGAAGCCCCAGGGTCCCCTTCTGGACAGTACTTC.

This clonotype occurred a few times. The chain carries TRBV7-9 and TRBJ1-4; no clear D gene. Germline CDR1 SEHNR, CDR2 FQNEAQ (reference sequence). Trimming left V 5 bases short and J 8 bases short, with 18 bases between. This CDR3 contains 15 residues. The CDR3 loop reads CASSADPGSGEKLFF. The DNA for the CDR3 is TGTGCCAGCAGCGCCGACCCGGGGAGTGGGGAAAAACTGTTTTTT.

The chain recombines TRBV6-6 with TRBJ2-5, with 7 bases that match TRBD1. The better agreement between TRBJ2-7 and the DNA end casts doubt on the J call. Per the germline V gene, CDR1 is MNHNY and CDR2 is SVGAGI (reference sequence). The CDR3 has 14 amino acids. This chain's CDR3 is CASNDGQAYYEQYF. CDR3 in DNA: TGTGCCAGCAATGACGGACAGGCGTACTACGAGCAGTACTTC.

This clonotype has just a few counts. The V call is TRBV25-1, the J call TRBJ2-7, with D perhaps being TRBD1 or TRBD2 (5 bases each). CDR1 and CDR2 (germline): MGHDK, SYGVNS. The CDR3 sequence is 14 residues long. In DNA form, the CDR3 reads TGTGCAACTTCACTTCCGGGACGGGCCAACGAGCAGTACTTC. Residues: CATSLPGRANEQYF.

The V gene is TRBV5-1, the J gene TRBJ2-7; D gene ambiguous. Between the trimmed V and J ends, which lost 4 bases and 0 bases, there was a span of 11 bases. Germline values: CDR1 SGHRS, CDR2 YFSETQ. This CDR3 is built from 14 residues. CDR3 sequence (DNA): TGCGCCAGCAGCCCTCCACTCAACTCCTACGAGCAGTACTTC. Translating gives CASSPPLNSYEQYF. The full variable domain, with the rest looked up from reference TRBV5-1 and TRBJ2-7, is KAGVTQTPRYLIKTRGQQVTLSCSPISGHRSVSWYQQTPGQGLQFLFEYFSETQRNKGNFPGRFSGRQFSNSRSEMNVSTLELGDSALYLCASSPPLNSYEQYFGPGTRLTVT.

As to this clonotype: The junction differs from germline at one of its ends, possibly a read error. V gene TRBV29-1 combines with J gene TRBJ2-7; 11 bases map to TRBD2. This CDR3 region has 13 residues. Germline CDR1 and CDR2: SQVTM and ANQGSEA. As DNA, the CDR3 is TGCAGCGTCGGTAGCGGGAGGGTGTGGGAGCTGTACTTC. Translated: CSVGSGRVWELYF.

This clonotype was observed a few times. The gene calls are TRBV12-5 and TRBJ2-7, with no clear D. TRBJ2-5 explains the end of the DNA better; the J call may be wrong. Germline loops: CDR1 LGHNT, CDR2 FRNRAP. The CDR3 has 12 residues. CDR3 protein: CASGFREETQYF. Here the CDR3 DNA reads TGTGCTAGTGGTTTTAGGGAAGAGACCCAGTACTTC.

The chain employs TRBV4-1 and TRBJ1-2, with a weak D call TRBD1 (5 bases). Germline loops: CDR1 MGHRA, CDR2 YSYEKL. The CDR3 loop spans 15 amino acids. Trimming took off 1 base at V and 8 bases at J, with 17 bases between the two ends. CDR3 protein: CASSQVGQWVGGYTF. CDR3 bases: TGCGCCAGCAGCCAAGTGGGGCAGTGGGTAGGCGGCTACACCTTC.

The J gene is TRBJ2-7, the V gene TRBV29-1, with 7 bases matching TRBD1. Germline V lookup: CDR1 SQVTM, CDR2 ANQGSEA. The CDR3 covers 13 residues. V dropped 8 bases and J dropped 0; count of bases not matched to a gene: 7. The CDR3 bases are TGCAGCATCAGACAGGGTAGCTCCTACGAGCAGTACTTC. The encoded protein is CSIRQGSSYEQYF.

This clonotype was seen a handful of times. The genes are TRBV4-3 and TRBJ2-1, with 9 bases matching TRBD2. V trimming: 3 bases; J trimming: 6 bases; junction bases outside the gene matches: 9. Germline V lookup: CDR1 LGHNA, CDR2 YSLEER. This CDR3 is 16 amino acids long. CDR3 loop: CASSHRGLAPFNEQFF. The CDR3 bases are TGCGCCAGCAGCCACCGGGGACTAGCCCCTTTCAATGAGCAGTTCTTC.

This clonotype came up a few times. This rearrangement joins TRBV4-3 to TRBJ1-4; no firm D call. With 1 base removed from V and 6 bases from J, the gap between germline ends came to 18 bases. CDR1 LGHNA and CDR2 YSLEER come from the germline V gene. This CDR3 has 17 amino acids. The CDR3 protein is CASSQGVGQPYDEKLFF. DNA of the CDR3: TGCGCCAGCAGCCAAGGGGTAGGGCAGCCCTATGATGAAAAACTGTTTTTT.

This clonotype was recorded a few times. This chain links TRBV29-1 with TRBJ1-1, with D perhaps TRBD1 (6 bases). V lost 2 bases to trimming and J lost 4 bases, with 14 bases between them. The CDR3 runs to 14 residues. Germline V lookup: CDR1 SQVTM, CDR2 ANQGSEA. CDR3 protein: CSVEQGLGVTEAFF. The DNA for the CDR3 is TGCAGCGTTGAACAGGGGCTCGGGGTCACTGAAGCTTTCTTT.

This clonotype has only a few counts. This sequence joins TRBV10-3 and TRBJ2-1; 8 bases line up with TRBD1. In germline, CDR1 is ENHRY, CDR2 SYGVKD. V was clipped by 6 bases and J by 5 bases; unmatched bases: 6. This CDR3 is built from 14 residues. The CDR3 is CAIRMGTGDNEQFF. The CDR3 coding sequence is TGTGCCATCAGGATGGGGACAGGAGACAATGAGCAGTTCTTC.

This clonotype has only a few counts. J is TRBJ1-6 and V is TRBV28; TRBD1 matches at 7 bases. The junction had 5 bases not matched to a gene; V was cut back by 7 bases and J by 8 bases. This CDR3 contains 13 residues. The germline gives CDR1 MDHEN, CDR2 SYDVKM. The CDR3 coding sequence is TGTGCCAGCATCGGGACAGCGGATTCACCCCTCCACTTT. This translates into CASIGTADSPLHF.

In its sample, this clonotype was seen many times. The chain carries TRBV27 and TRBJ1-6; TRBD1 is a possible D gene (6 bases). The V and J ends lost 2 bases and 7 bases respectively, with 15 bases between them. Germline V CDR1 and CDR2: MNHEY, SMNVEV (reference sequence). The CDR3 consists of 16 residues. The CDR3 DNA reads TGTGCCAGCAGTTTAAGCGGCCGGACAGCCAATTCACCCCTCCACTTT. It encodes CASSLSGRTANSPLHF.

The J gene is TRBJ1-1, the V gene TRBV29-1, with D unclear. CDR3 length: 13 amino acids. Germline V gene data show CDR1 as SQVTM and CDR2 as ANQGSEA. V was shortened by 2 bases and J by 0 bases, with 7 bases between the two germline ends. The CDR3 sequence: CSVEMGMNTEAFF. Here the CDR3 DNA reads TGCAGCGTTGAAATGGGGATGAACACTGAAGCTTTCTTT.

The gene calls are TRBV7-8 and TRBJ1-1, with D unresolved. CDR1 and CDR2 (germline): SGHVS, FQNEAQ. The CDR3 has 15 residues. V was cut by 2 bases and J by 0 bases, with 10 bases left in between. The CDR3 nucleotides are TGTGCCAGCAGCTTAAGAGGAGGAATGAACACTGAAGCTTTCTTT. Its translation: CASSLRGGMNTEAFF.

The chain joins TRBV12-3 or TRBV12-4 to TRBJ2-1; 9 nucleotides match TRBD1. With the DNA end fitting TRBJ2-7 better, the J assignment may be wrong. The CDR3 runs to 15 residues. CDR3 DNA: TGTGCCAGCAGTCTACGACAGGGGGTATCCTACGAGCAGTACTTC. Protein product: CASSLRQGVSYEQYF.

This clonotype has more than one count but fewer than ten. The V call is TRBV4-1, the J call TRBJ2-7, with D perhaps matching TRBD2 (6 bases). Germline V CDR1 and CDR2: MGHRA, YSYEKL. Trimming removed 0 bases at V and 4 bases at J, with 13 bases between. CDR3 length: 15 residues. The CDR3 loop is CASSQDPGGGYEQYF. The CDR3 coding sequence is TGCGCCAGCAGCCAAGATCCCGGGGGAGGATACGAGCAGTACTTC.

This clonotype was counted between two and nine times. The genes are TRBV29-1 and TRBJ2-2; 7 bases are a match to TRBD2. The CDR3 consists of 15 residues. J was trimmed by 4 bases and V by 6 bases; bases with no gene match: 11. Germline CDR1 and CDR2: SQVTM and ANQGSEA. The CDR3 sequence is CSVAGTSDSTGELFF. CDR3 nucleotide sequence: TGCAGCGTCGCCGGAACTAGCGACAGCACCGGGGAGCTGTTTTTT.

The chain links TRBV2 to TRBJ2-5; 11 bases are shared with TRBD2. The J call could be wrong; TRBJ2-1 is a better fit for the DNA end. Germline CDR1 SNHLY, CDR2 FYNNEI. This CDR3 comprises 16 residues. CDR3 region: CASREGPSGRQNEQFF. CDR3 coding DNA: TGTGCCAGCAGGGAGGGTCCTAGCGGGAGGCAGAATGAGCAGTTCTTC.

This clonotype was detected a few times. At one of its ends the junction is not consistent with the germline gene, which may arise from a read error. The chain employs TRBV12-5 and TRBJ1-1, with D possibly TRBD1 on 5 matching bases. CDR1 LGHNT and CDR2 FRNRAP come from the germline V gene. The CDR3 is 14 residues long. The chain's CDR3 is CASGLGTENTEAFF. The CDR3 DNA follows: TGTGCCAGTGGTTTAGGGACGGAGAACACTGAAGCTTTCTTT. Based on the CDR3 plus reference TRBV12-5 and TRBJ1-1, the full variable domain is DARVTQTPRHKVTEMGQEVTMRCQPILGHNTVFWYRQTMMQGLELLAYFRNRAPLDDSGMPKDRFSAEMPDATLATLKIQPSEPRDSAVYFCASGLGTENTEAFFGQGTRLTVV.

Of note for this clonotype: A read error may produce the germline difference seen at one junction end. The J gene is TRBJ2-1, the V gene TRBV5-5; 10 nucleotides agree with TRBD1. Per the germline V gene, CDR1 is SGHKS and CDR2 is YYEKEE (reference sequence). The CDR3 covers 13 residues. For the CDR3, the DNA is TGTGCCAGTGCCCCGGGACAGGGGATCGGACTGTGGTTC. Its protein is CASAPGQGIGLWF.

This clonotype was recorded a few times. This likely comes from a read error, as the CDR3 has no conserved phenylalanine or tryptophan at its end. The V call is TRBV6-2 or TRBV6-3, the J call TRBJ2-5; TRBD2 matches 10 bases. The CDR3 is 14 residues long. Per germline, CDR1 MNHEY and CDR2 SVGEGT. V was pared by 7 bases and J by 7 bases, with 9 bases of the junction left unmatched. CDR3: CASNGLADSRTQYL. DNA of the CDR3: TGTGCCAGCAACGGACTAGCGGACTCAAGGACCCAGTACCTC.

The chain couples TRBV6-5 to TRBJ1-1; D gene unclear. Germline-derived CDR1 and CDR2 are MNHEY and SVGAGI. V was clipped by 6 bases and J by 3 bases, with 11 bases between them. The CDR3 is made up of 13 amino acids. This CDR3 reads CASRRGSDTEAFF. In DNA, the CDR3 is TGTGCCAGCAGGAGAGGGTCGGACACTGAAGCTTTCTTT.

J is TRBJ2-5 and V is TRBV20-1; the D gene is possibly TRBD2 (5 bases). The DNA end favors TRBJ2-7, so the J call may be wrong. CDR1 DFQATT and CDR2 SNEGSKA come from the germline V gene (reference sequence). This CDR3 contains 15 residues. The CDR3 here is CSARDSGSGGSEQYF. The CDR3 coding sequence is TGCAGTGCTAGGGACTCGGGGTCCGGAGGAAGCGAGCAGTACTTC.

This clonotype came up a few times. The chain's CDR3 is CASSVGPLGSGNTIYF. In DNA form, the CDR3 reads TGTGCCAGCAGCGTAGGCCCCCTAGGGTCTGGAAACACCATATATTTT. The V gene is TRBV9, the J gene TRBJ1-3; D unresolved. CDR3 length: 16 residues. V lost 0 bases, J lost 1 base, and 11 bases lay in between. The germline V gene has CDR1 SGDLS and CDR2 YYNGEE.

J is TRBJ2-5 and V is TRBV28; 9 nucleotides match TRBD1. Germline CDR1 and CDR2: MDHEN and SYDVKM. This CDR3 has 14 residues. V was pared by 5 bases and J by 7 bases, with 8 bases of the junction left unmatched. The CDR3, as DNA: TGTGCCAGCAGTCAAACAGGGGGCTGGGGGACCCAGTACTTC. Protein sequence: CASSQTGGWGTQYF.

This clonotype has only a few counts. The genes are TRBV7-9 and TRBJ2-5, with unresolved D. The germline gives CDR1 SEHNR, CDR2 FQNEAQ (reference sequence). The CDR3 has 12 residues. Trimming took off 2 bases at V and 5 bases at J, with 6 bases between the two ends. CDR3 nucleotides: TGTGCCAGCAGCTTAATGGAGGAGACCCAGTACTTC. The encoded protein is CASSLMEETQYF.

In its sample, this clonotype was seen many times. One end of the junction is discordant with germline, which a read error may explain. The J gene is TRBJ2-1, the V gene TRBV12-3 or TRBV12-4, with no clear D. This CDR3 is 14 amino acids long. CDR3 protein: CASSLVGSYNEQFF. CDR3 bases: TGTGCCAGCAGCTTAGTCGGCTCCTACAATGAGCAGTTCTTC.

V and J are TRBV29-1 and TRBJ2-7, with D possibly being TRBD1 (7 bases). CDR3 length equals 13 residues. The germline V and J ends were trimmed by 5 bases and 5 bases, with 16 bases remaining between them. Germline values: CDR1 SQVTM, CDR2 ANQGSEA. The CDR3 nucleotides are TGCAGCGTTTCCCCCAGGGGGGCGAACGAGCAGTACTTC. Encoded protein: CSVSPRGANEQYF.